Sequencing of this T cell receptor beta chain was carried out in a study of blood T cell repertoires in COVID-19. Repertoires were generated with immunoSEQ multiplex PCR, while TCRdb's copy carries only in-frame clones and drops some. This table holds approximately 320,000 clones, under 95% found once. Trimming cost V 1 base and J 7 bases, with 10 bases left between them. The CDR3 totals 13 residues. Germline loops: CDR1 SGHVS, CDR2 FQNEAQ. J is TRBJ1-2 and V is TRBV7-8; the D gene is possibly TRBD1 (5 bases). This receptor was obtained from a man in his sixties who had recovered from COVID-19. Sequenced: PBMCs or T cells enriched from blood (not recorded which). CDR3 nucleotides: TGTGCCAGCAGCTTAGGGAGGGGCGGTGGCTACACCTTC. Translation gives CASSLGRGGGYTF.